The source of this T cell receptor (beta chain) is a study of sequential checkpoint blockade in melanoma. Study-level background: Patients were randomized 1:1 to nivolumab-then-ipilimumab or ipilimumab-then-nivolumab first-line.

As to treatment: randomized to nivolumab then ipilimumab (arm A) or the reverse (arm B). The CDR3 runs 13 residues. V was pared by 4 bases and J by 11 bases, with 7 bases of the junction left unmatched. CDR1 MNHEY and CDR2 SVGAGI come from the germline V gene. The repertoire was sequenced with immunoSEQ multiplex PCR; TCRdb's copy has only in-frame clones and lacks some. The sample records roughly 28,000 clones, 77% being singletons. V is TRBV6-5 and J is TRBJ1-1, with 10 bases matching TRBD1. This receptor was taken from a human donor with melanoma. This specimen was CD8+ T cells sorted from blood (inferred from file names), taken from a patient given nivolumab and ipilimumab in sequence. The CDR3 sequence is CASSWTGGSPAFF. CDR3 coding DNA: TGTGCCAGCAGTTGGACAGGGGGTTCCCCGGCTTTCTTT.